The entry that follows covers one T cell receptor (beta chain) sequence. In the authors' methods: Counts of nucleated cells, estimated from reference gene primer amplification, were obtained. Assay: immunoSEQ multiplex PCR; the TCRdb copy retains only in-frame clones and omits some. For V, J and clone size, that table is used; D and trimming come from the DNA. The sample contains some 54,000 clones, about four fifths of which appear only once. V was clipped by 1 base and J by 4 bases; unmatched bases: 9. The germline V gene has CDR1 LGHNA and CDR2 YNFKEQ. The CDR3 covers 16 residues. The data were obtained in a study of blood T cell repertoires in COVID-19. The overall study: PBMCs, B-cell-depleted T cells, or T cells were the source of the cDNA or gDNA that made up the material.

The chain carries TRBV4-2 and TRBJ2-7, with 8 bases lining up with TRBD1. The sample was peripheral blood. The sequence was obtained from a man aged 65 to 85 with active COVID-19. DNA of the CDR3: TGTGCCAGCAGCCAAGTCGGACAGGGCCTAGGGTACGAGCAGTACTTC. Translating gives CASSQVGQGLGYEQYF.